Following are 3 T cell receptor beta chains from one sample sequenced in a study of cytomegalovirus exposure and HLA in healthy donors. Method: immunoSEQ multiplex PCR; TCRdb's copy keeps in-frame clones and lacks some. This table has about 250,000 clones, about 90% appearing once. The specimen sequenced was PBMCs. Receptor source: a man aged 18 to 30 in good health and CMV-seropositive.

The chain recombines TRBV6-1 with TRBJ1-3; TRBD1 is a possible D gene (6 bases). V was pared by 7 bases and J by 10 bases, with 23 bases between. CDR1 and CDR2 (germline): MNHNS, SASEGT. This CDR3 comprises 15 residues. CDR3 sequence reads: CASTRRGDSEMTIYF. CDR3 nucleotides: TGTGCCAGCACCCGGAGGGGGGACTCTGAGATGACCATATATTTT.

The chain uses TRBV2 and TRBJ2-7; 9 nucleotides line up with TRBD1. The CDR3 length is 14 residues. CDR1 and CDR2 from the germline V gene are SNHLY and FYNNEI. Trimming at V came to 6 bases and at J to 0 bases, leaving 3 bases not matched to a gene. The CDR3 loop reads CASSGTGSSYEQYF. CDR3 nucleotides: TGTGCCAGCAGCGGGACAGGGAGCTCCTACGAGCAGTACTTC. The variable domain in full, completed from reference TRBV2 and TRBJ2-7, reads EPEVTQTPSHQVTQMGQEVILRCVPISNHLYFYWYRQILGQKVEFLVSFYNNEISEKSEIFDDQFSVERPDGSNFTLKIRSTKLEDSAMYFCASSGTGSSYEQYFGPGTRLTVT.

J is TRBJ2-7 and V is TRBV4-2, with 10 bases matching TRBD1. Trimming removed 3 bases from V and 7 bases from J; junction bases left unmatched: 15. In germline, CDR1 is LGHNA, CDR2 YNFKEQ. The CDR3 covers 17 residues. Here the CDR3 reads CASSQATGGRAGWEQYF. The CDR3 DNA follows: TGTGCCAGCAGCCAGGCGACAGGGGGCAGGGCGGGGTGGGAGCAGTACTTC.